This TCR beta chain was obtained from a study of blood T cell repertoires in COVID-19 (dated by TCRdb to 2019 to 2021). Broadly, across the study: Samples from collaborators originated in the United States, Italy and Spain and spanned both the acute and convalescent phases of COVID-19. The material from the prospective study consisted of cDNA or gDNA derived from T cells, B-cell-depleted T cells, or PBMCs. Deeply sampled blood TCRbeta repertoires from subjects exposed to, actively infected with, or recovered from COVID-19 were included in the dataset. The repertoires were released in a freely available public database meant as a resource for research on the immune response to SARS-CoV-2. Samples were obtained from the ongoing ImmuneRACE study (first 160 participants) and from about 1,300 subjects provided by 6 global collaborators. Nearly every sample came with metadata listing a de-identified subject ID, COVID-19 status, age in years and sex. HLA class I and class II types, where available, came from metadata supplied by the sample provider rather than from assay-based typing. What the research found in general, with its limitations: Clinical and demographic metadata were provided uncurated, with the amount varying by source and participant.

The CDR3 measures 13 amino acids from cysteine to phenylalanine. The CDR3 DNA has 39 bases and is translated from base 1. The V end gives up 2 bases and the J end 1 base, leaving 1 base in the junction not matched to a gene. The germline V gene (reference sequence) supplies CDR1 GTSNPN and CDR2 SVGIG. TCRbeta CDR3 regions were amplified from genomic DNA using the immunoSEQ Assay, a bias-controlled multiplex PCR. The original pipeline was this. Within the assay, amplification of reference gene primers was used to estimate how many nucleated cells each sample contained. To quantify the absolute abundance of each unique TCRbeta CDR3 rearrangement, sequence reads were collapsed and filtered. Productive Simpson clonality was computed per sample as the square root of Simpson's diversity index over productive rearrangements. TCRdb re-hosts the immuneACCESS table, in-frame sequences only. Its copies lack some clones; in the studies checked, an unresolved V gene accounts for under half of them, and the cause for the rest is not known. For V, J and clone size, that table is used; D and trimming come from the DNA. The sample profile shows about 390,000 clones; around nine tenths of them were found once. 10% of the sample is taken by the ten largest.

Note on this clone: The antigen this receptor binds is unknown. No quality values exist for individual bases; no much larger clone is one base distant.

Enrolling through a virtual design, the prospective study's participants ranged in age from roughly 18 to 89 years and lived across roughly 23 United States geographic areas. In the prospective study, cohorts were assigned on the basis of participant-reported clinical history obtained from a screening survey and a study questionnaire. For ImmuneRACE Cohort 3, a participant was defined as recovered based on two consecutive negative NP/OP PCR tests, clearance by a healthcare professional, or resolution of symptoms. In the prospective study, mobile phlebotomists collected whole blood, serum and a nasopharyngeal or oropharyngeal swab from each participant. Prospective study participants could optionally give additional blood draws and questionnaires over a roughly 2-month period. Prospective study blood samples were shipped either frozen or at room temperature before DNA extraction.

The source of this sequence is a woman between 50 and 59 years old who had recovered from COVID-19. The chain joins TRBV30 to TRBJ1-1; TRBD1 fits 7 bases in the junction. Sequencing used PBMCs or T cells enriched from blood (not recorded which). The DNA sequence is given as TGTGCCTGGAGTAGACAGGGGAACACTGAAGCTTTCTTT. Its coded protein is CAWSRQGNTEAFF.